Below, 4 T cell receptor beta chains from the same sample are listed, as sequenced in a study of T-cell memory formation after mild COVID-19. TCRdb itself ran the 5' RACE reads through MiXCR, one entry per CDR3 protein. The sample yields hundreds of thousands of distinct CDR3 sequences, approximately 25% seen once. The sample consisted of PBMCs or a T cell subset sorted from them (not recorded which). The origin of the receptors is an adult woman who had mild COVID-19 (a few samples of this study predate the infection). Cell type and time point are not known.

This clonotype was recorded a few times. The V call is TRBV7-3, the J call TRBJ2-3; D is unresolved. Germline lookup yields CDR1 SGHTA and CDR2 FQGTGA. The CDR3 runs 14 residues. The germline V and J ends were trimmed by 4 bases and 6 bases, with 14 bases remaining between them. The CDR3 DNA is TGTGCCAGCAGCTCGGGCTGGATAGGGGATACGCAGTATTTT. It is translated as CASSSGWIGDTQYF.

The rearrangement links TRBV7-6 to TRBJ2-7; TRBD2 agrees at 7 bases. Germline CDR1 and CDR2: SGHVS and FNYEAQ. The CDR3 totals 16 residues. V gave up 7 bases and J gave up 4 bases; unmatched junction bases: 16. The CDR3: CASKREPIEGAYEQYF. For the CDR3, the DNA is TGTGCCAGCAAGCGGGAACCGATTGAAGGGGCTTACGAGCAGTACTTC.

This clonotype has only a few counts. CDR3 sequence (DNA): TGTGCCAGCAGCTTAGTTACGGGGGGCGCCGGACGCGAGCAGTACTTC. It specifies CASSLVTGGAGREQYF. This chain links TRBV7-9 with TRBJ2-7, with TRBD2 as a possible D gene (7 bases). Germline loops: CDR1 SEHNR, CDR2 FQNEAQ (reference sequence). V was pared by 1 base and J by 6 bases, with 19 bases between. The CDR3 length is 16 residues.

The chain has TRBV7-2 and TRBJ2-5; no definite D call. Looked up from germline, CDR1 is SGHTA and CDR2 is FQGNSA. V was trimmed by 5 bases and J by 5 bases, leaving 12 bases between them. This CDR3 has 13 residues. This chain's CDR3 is CASSLGTLETQYF. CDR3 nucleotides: TGTGCCAGCAGCCTTGGTACTTTGGAGACCCAGTACTTC.